The present T cell receptor (beta chain) was sequenced within a study of T cell repertoires in aging, cancer and after chemotherapy (dated 2019 in TCRdb). In the study overall: Six donor age groups were covered, ranging from 30 or younger up to 70 or older, and each group contained at least three individuals. The study profiled peripheral blood TCR beta repertoires from healthy donors and cancer patients to examine immunoaging and T cell reconstitution after chemotherapy. The complete dataset included 8 million to 9 million TCR reads. Alongside 95 to 100 healthy donors serving as a reference group, the cohort included approximately 210 cancer patients, of whom roughly 92 had hematological cancers and 110 to 140 had solid cancers. In the solid tumor group, the paired samples taken before and after chemotherapy came from brain tumor (glioblastoma) patients given temozolomide-based therapy. The paper's findings and limits, for the study overall: In both cancer cohorts, the median generation probability rose over the chemotherapy interval, which suggests that the repertoire was reconstituted through rebound thymic output. Untreated patients with hematological or solid cancers showed significantly lower blood TCR diversity and higher clonality than age-matched healthy donors. It was noted by the authors that conclusions about immunological memory after chemotherapy cannot be drawn from the repertoire data. In healthy donors, the decline in TCR diversity with age was mainly due to loss of richness, whereas in cancer patients loss of evenness also played a role.

Genomic DNA extracted from peripheral blood, rather than sorted cells or RNA, was used as the source for amplification of TCR beta rearrangements. Looking up the germline V gene (reference sequence) yields CDR1 SGHKS and CDR2 YYEKEE. The V and J ends are trimmed by 0 bases and 8 bases, leaving 9 bases between them. Inclusive of the bounding cysteine and phenylalanine, the CDR3 is 13 residues long. CDR3 DNA is the only sequence kept; it has 39 bases, read in frame from the first base. Multiplex touch-down PCR with a mixed TRB-A/B primer pool was used to amplify rearranged TRB sequences covering the V, D and J segments. Illumina adapters and sample indices were attached to the amplicons in two consecutive PCR reactions using Phusion HS II polymerase. The amplicons were purified from gel with the NucleoSpin Gel and PCR Clean-up kit and then assessed with Qubit and an Agilent 2100 Bioanalyzer. The libraries were sequenced on an Illumina MiSeq with 600-cycle, single-indexed, paired-end runs. In the paper's pipeline: Processing of the TRB sequences was carried out with MiXCR versions 2.12 and 3.0.5. Each unique CDR3 nucleotide sequence counted as one clone, and only productive sequences with at least two reads were retained. The repertoire metrics were Shannon diversity, evenness, clonality (calculated as one minus evenness), and diversity profiles parameterized by alpha from 0 to 5. The IGoR algorithm was used to calculate generation probabilities of clones in the paired pre- and post-chemotherapy samples. TCRdb reprocessing: public reads trimmed at Q25 with fastp, clones called with MiXCR, in-frame beta chains kept. Identical CDR3 proteins give one entry, which carries the most common genes and DNA. TCRdb's processing, not the authors' own work, is the source of the V and J calls. The sample contains fewer than 4,500 distinct CDR3 sequences, around 44% of them found a single time. Approximately 63% of the sample belongs to the ten largest clones.

This clonotype was counted a few times. Its antigen is still unknown. No base qualities exist here, and no much larger clone lies one base off it. Sequencing was performed on blood. The rearranged chain carries TRBV5-5 and TRBJ2-4, with the D segment identity uncertain. The TCR sequence derives from a human donor with a solid tumor. The CDR3 protein is CASSLVRVDIQYF. The DNA sequence is given as TGTGCCAGCAGCTTGGTAAGGGTCGACATTCAGTACTTC.